This T cell receptor (beta chain) was obtained from a study of cytomegalovirus exposure and HLA in healthy donors. In the study overall: There were about 85 million unique TCRs (from HLA-typed donors) in an early data release.

The study ran its PCR with 60 Vbeta and 13 Jbeta primers. The method was immunoSEQ multiplex PCR; TCRdb's version includes in-frame clones alone and lacks a portion of them. The sample has around 130,000 clones, less than 80% seen once. Germline CDR1 SGHVS, CDR2 FNYEAQ. This CDR3 is 12 amino acids long. V was clipped by 5 bases and J by 0 bases, with 4 bases between them. The TCR sequence derives from a middle-aged man in good health and CMV-seropositive. What was sequenced was PBMCs. This chain uses TRBV7-6 with TRBJ2-5; D is unclear. As DNA, the CDR3 is TGTGCCAGCAGCGCGTACCAAGAGACCCAGTACTTC. Translating gives CASSAYQETQYF.